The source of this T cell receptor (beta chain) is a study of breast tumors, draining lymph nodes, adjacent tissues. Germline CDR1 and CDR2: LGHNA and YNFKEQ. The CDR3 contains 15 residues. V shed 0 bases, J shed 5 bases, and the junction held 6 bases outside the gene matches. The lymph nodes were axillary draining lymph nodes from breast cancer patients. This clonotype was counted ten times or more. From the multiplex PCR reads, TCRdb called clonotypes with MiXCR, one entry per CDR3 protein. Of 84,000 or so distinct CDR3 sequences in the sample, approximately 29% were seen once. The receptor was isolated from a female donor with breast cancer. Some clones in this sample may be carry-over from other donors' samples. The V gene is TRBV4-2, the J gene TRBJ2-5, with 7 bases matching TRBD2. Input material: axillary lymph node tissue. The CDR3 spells CASSQDGRVGETQYF. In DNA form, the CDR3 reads TGTGCCAGCAGCCAAGATGGGAGGGTTGGGGAGACCCAGTACTTC.